This TCR beta chain was sequenced during a study of lymphopenia after photon versus proton radiotherapy. Findings of the study overall: Under photons, naive T cells and diversity fell while effector/memory populations rose.

Clones were read by immunoSEQ multiplex PCR, and TCRdb kept only the in-frame ones, dropping some. The sample yields 55,000 to 70,000 clones, around 90% seen once. This CDR3 is 15 amino acids long. Losses at the gene ends were 7 bases for V and 8 bases for J; bases not matched to a gene: 15. CDR1 and CDR2 from the germline V gene are SGHTA and FQGNSA. On this clone itself: Its cognate antigen is unknown.

The clonotype comes from a woman in her forties with cholangiocarcinoma. The sequencing here drew on peripheral blood, taken from a patient treated with photon-based radiotherapy. The rearrangement links TRBV7-2 to TRBJ1-2, with TRBD1 matching 8 bases. The CDR3 spells CASNPLRSGTGGYTF. The CDR3, as DNA: TGTGCCAGCAATCCATTACGATCTGGGACAGGCGGCTACACCTTC. Full variable domain (outside the CDR3, taken from reference TRBV7-2 and TRBJ1-2): GAGVSQSPSNKVTEKGKDVELRCDPISGHTALYWYRQSLGQGLEFLIYFQGNSAPDKSGLPSDRFSAERTGGSVSTLTIQRTQQEDSAVYLCASNPLRSGTGGYTFGSGTRLTVV.